One sample yielded the 27 T cell receptor beta chains listed below, sequenced in a study of T cells in Graves' hyperthyroidism and ophthalmopathy. What was amplified from RNA transcripts were TCR beta CDR3 regions. The TCR CDR3 first-round RT-PCR relied on the HTBI primer set. TCRdb independently ran MiXCR on the multiplex PCR reads; one entry per CDR3 protein. The sample lists roughly 170,000 distinct CDR3 sequences, more than 15% occurring once. Input material: blood. Receptors originate from a woman between 45 and 60 years old with Graves' hyperthyroidism.

The chain combines TRBV12-3 or TRBV12-4 with TRBJ2-3; D not resolved. This CDR3 is 14 amino acids long. V was shortened by 5 bases and J by 4 bases, with 13 bases between the two germline ends. The CDR3 is CASSVTGSADTQYF. The CDR3 DNA sequence: TGTGCCAGCAGTGTTACGGGCTCTGCAGATACGCAGTATTTT.

CDR3 amino acids: CASSFRLAGGEQYF. The DNA for the CDR3 is TGTGCCAGCAGCTTCAGACTAGCGGGAGGGGAGCAGTACTTC. The chain has TRBV7-2 and TRBJ2-7; 14 nucleotides agree with TRBD2. Germline CDR1 and CDR2: SGHTA and FQGNSA. The length of the CDR3 is 14 residues. V lost 3 bases and J lost 7; bases outside the gene matches: 2.

This clonotype showed up many times. The chain employs TRBV6-5 and TRBJ1-1; D is unresolved. V was clipped by 2 bases and J by 0 bases, with 7 bases between them. The length of the CDR3 is 14 residues. CDR1 and CDR2 (germline): MNHEY, SVGAGI. CDR3 bases: TGTGCCAGCAGTTACAAAACAGTGAACACTGAAGCTTTCTTT. Translated: CASSYKTVNTEAFF.

The sample holds a few counts of this clonotype. Since a much larger clone is just one base distant, this may be a read error. The chain carries TRBV14 and TRBJ2-3, with D possibly matching TRBD1 (5 bases). The CDR3 sequence is 15 residues long. The ends were cut back, 1 base at V and 2 bases at J, with 10 bases in the middle. The germline gives CDR1 SGHDN, CDR2 FVKESK. The CDR3 here is CASSQGQTDTDTQYF. The CDR3 nucleotides are TGTGCCAGCAGCCAAGGACAGACGGACACAGATACGCAGTATTTT. Based on the CDR3 plus reference TRBV14 and TRBJ2-3, the full variable domain is EAGVTQFPSHSVIEKGQTVTLRCDPISGHDNLYWYRRVMGKEIKFLLHFVKESKQDESGMPNNRFLAERTGGTYSTLKVQPAELEDSGVYFCASSQGQTDTDTQYFGPGTRLTVL.

The chain is built from TRBV5-4 and TRBJ2-2; D remains unclear. This CDR3 region has 11 residues. Trimming took off 0 bases at V and 10 bases at J, with 4 bases between the two ends. In germline, CDR1 is SGHNT, CDR2 YYREEE (reference sequence). The CDR3 DNA reads as TGTGCCAGCAGCTTGGATGAGGAGCTGTTTTTT. Residues: CASSLDEELFF.

The table lists this clonotype with many counts. The chain links TRBV29-1 to TRBJ2-7; D gene ambiguous. Germline CDR1 and CDR2: SQVTM and ANQGSEA. Trimming shortened V by 4 bases and J by 7 bases, and 11 bases separated the two germline ends. The CDR3 totals 11 residues. This chain's CDR3 is CSVAETLEQYF. For the CDR3, the DNA is TGCAGCGTTGCTGAAACCCTGGAGCAGTACTTC.

This clonotype was detected many times. In DNA form, the CDR3 reads TGCGCCAGCAGCTTGGGGCTCGGCCCGGAGGGCTACACCTTC. This gives the protein CASSLGLGPEGYTF. The rearrangement joins TRBV5-1 to TRBJ1-2; D is undetermined. The CDR3 length is 14 residues. Trimming took 0 bases from V and 8 from J, leaving 14 bases between them. Germline CDR1 reads SGHRS; CDR2 reads YFSETQ.

This clonotype has ten or more counts. The V call is TRBV28, the J call TRBJ2-5; TRBD1 agrees at 10 bases. The length of the CDR3 is 15 residues. J lost 6 bases, V lost 6 bases, and 10 bases had no gene match. Germline loops: CDR1 MDHEN, CDR2 SYDVKM. CDR3: CASSPPGQGLQTQYF. The CDR3 DNA reads TGTGCCAGCAGCCCACCGGGACAGGGGTTGCAGACCCAGTACTTC.

The sample holds a few counts of this clonotype. Just one base apart from a much larger clone, this may be a read error. This chain joins TRBV6-1 and TRBJ2-7, with TRBD1 matching over 7 bases. Trimming took 10 bases from V and 0 from J; bases not matched to a gene: 12. CDR3 length: 15 amino acids. Germline values: CDR1 MNHNS, CDR2 SASEGT. The CDR3 sequence is CAIKSTGVVSYEQYF. The CDR3 region has the DNA TGTGCCATCAAAAGTACAGGGGTGGTCTCCTACGAGCAGTACTTC.

This clonotype was observed many times. This chain links TRBV11-2 with TRBJ2-3, with 9 bases that match TRBD1. Looked up from germline, CDR1 is SGHAT and CDR2 is FQNNGV. The CDR3 is 16 residues long. Trimming took 5 bases from V and 3 from J; bases not matched to a gene: 9. CDR3 sequence (DNA): TGTGCCAGCAGCGGCCGGGACAGGGTCCGGACAGATACGCAGTATTTT. This gives the protein CASSGRDRVRTDTQYF. Full variable domain (missing parts from reference TRBV11-2 and TRBJ2-3): EAGVAQSPRYKIIEKRQSVAFWCNPISGHATLYWYQQILGQGPKLLIQFQNNGVVDDSQLPKDRFSAERLKGVDSTLKIQPAKLEDSAVYLCASSGRDRVRTDTQYFGPGTRLTVL.

This clonotype has just a few counts. CDR3 nucleotides: TGTGCCAGCAGCGAGGGACTAGCGGGGGACTCCCTATCCGAAGAGACCCAGTACTTC. Amino acids: CASSEGLAGDSLSEETQYF. The chain employs TRBV7-8 and TRBJ2-5; 14 positions match TRBD2. The V segment lost 5 bases and the J segment 3 bases; nucleotides outside the gene matches: 14. CDR1 and CDR2 from the germline V gene are SGHVS and FQNEAQ. This CDR3 has 19 amino acids.

Many counts were recorded for this clonotype. The rearrangement links TRBV11-2 to TRBJ1-2, with D possibly being TRBD1 (6 bases). The germline V and J ends were trimmed by 5 bases and 0 bases, with 13 bases remaining between them. Germline V CDR1 and CDR2: SGHAT, FQNNGV. This CDR3 comprises 15 residues. The chain's CDR3 is CASSNRDKANYGYTF. CDR3 bases: TGTGCCAGCAGCAACCGGGACAAAGCTAACTATGGCTACACCTTC.

This sequence joins TRBV7-9 and TRBJ2-4; the match to TRBD1 covers 8 bases. This CDR3 is built from 13 residues. Trimming removed 5 bases from V and 6 bases from J; junction bases left unmatched: 3. In germline, CDR1 is SEHNR, CDR2 FQNEAQ (reference sequence). The chain's CDR3 is CASSPDRGNIQYF. CDR3 coding DNA: TGTGCCAGCAGCCCCGACAGGGGAAACATTCAGTACTTC.

Ten or more counts support this clonotype. The gene calls are TRBV4-3 and TRBJ1-1; D remains ambiguous. Germline V gene sequence: CDR1 LGHNA, CDR2 YSLEER. Trimming removed 4 bases at V and 1 base at J, with 10 bases between. The CDR3 loop spans 14 amino acids. Here the CDR3 DNA reads TGCGCCAGCAGCCGGGGAGGGTGGAACACTGAAGCTTTCTTT. Protein: CASSRGGWNTEAFF.

Here the CDR3 reads CASSVGSGGPLNEQFF. CDR3 bases: TGTGCCAGCAGCGTAGGTAGCGGGGGGCCTCTGAATGAGCAGTTCTTC. The rearrangement links TRBV9 to TRBJ2-1, with 10 bases fitting TRBD2. The V gene's germline CDR1 is SGDLS and CDR2 YYNGEE. V shed 0 bases, J shed 7 bases, and the junction held 7 bases outside the gene matches. This CDR3 is 16 amino acids long.

CDR3 amino acids: CASSLLDETQYF. The CDR3 DNA sequence: TGTGCCAGCAGCCTCCTAGACGAGACCCAGTACTTC. The V and J genes are TRBV3-1 and TRBJ2-5; the D is unclear. Trimming took 4 bases from V and 5 from J, leaving 8 bases between them. Germline values: CDR1 LGHDT, CDR2 YNNKEL (reference sequence). This CDR3 has 12 amino acids.

This clonotype was observed a handful of times. V is TRBV20-1 and J is TRBJ2-7, with D perhaps matching TRBD1 (5 bases). Trimming removed 0 bases from V and 2 bases from J, with 17 bases in between. The V gene's germline CDR1 is DFQATT and CDR2 SNEGSKA (reference sequence). There are 16 residues in the CDR3. The CDR3, as DNA: TGCAGTGCTAGAGAGCGAAAACGACAGCTAGCCTACGAGCAGTACTTC. This sequence encodes CSARERKRQLAYEQYF.

This clonotype was counted a few times. The chain recombines TRBV7-9 with TRBJ2-7, with 10 positions matching TRBD1. V dropped 6 bases and J dropped 7; count of bases not matched to a gene: 15. The germline V gene encodes CDR1 SEHNR and CDR2 FQNEAQ (reference sequence). This CDR3 contains 16 residues. The CDR3 sequence: CASSPRGTGAAGEQYF. The DNA for the CDR3 is TGTGCCAGCAGTCCCCGCGGGACAGGGGCCGCGGGGGAGCAGTACTTC.

This clonotype was counted between two and nine times. Possible read error: a much larger clone is one base away. The chain joins TRBV2 to TRBJ2-1, with 7 bases lining up with TRBD2. This CDR3 region has 13 residues. The germline CDR1 and CDR2 sequences are SNHLY and FYNNEI. DNA for the CDR3: TGTGCCAGCAGTTGGGACTACCTGAATGGGCAGTTCTTC. It is translated as CASSWDYLNGQFF.

The gene calls are TRBV18 and TRBJ2-1, with D possibly being TRBD1 (6 bases). The CDR3 loop spans 16 amino acids. The germline V and J ends were trimmed by 2 bases and 7 bases, with 18 bases remaining between them. Germline lookup yields CDR1 KGHSH and CDR2 LQKENI. CDR3 sequence reads: CASSPRGSSNNNEQFF. CDR3 coding DNA: TGTGCCAGCTCACCAAGGGGGAGCTCTAATAATAATGAGCAGTTCTTC.

This clonotype was recorded many times. V is TRBV7-9 and J is TRBJ1-2, with D maybe TRBD1 (6 bases). Trimming cost V 5 bases and J 3 bases, with 13 bases left between them. Germline CDR1 SEHNR, CDR2 FQNEAQ (reference sequence). This CDR3 has 14 residues. CDR3: CASSPWTEDYGYTF. The CDR3 bases are TGTGCCAGCAGCCCTTGGACAGAGGACTATGGCTACACCTTC.

This clonotype has at least ten counts. The chain links TRBV5-4 to TRBJ2-5, with 12 bases lining up with TRBD2. V gave up 4 bases and J gave up 9 bases; unmatched junction bases: 7. This CDR3 region has 14 residues. The germline gives CDR1 SGHNT, CDR2 YYREEE (reference sequence). The chain's CDR3 is CASSAGLAGRAQYF. The CDR3 DNA follows: TGTGCCAGCAGCGCTGGACTAGCGGGGAGGGCCCAGTACTTC.

As to this clonotype: A much larger clone differs by one base, so this may be a read error. The chain carries TRBV11-2 and TRBJ2-2, with D possibly TRBD1 on 6 matching bases. This CDR3 has 15 amino acids. Germline loops: CDR1 SGHAT, CDR2 FQNNGV. V was trimmed by 2 bases and J by 5 bases, leaving 12 bases between them. This chain's CDR3 is CASSLLIGGTGELFF. CDR3 nucleotides: TGTGCCAGCAGCTTATTGATAGGGGGTACCGGGGAGCTGTTTTTT. The complete variable domain, with remaining parts taken from reference TRBV11-2 and TRBJ2-2, reads EAGVAQSPRYKIIEKRQSVAFWCNPISGHATLYWYQQILGQGPKLLIQFQNNGVVDDSQLPKDRFSAERLKGVDSTLKIQPAKLEDSAVYLCASSLLIGGTGELFFGEGSRLTVL.

This clonotype has at least ten counts. The chain has TRBV27 and TRBJ2-3; TRBD2 matches 9 bases. Germline assignment: CDR1 MNHEY and CDR2 SMNVEV (reference sequence). The V and J ends lost 3 bases and 1 base, in that order; junction bases with no gene match: 11. This CDR3 spans 18 amino acids. The DNA of the CDR3 is TGTGCCAGCAGTTTTGGCCCACTAAGCGGGGGGCGCACAGATACGCAGTATTTT. It yields the protein CASSFGPLSGGRTDTQYF.

This clonotype was recorded many times. This chain links TRBV18 with TRBJ1-2, with D tentatively TRBD1 (5 bases). The V and J ends lost 1 base and 7 bases respectively, with 13 bases between them. Germline V lookup: CDR1 KGHSH, CDR2 LQKENI. This CDR3 is built from 14 residues. Here the CDR3 DNA reads TGTGCCAGCTCACCACATTTTTCAGGGTTTGGCTACACCTTC. This sequence encodes CASSPHFSGFGYTF.

This clonotype was counted ten times or more. V and J are TRBV20-1 and TRBJ2-7; the D call may be TRBD1 or TRBD2 (6 bases each). V lost 2 bases, J lost 3 bases, and 17 bases lay in between. The CDR3 sequence is 15 residues long. CDR1 is DFQATT and CDR2 is SNEGSKA in the germline V gene (reference sequence). CDR3 loop: CSARIAVEGVYEQYF. In DNA, the CDR3 is TGCAGTGCTAGAATTGCTGTGGAGGGGGTCTACGAGCAGTACTTC.

There are many counts of this clonotype. The chain recombines TRBV27 with TRBJ2-3, with 11 bases identical to TRBD1. The CDR3 is 15 amino acids. From germline, CDR1 is MNHEY and CDR2 SMNVEV (reference sequence). The ends lost 5 bases at V and 3 bases at J; junction bases unmatched: 4. The CDR3 loop reads CASSMDRGRTDTQYF. In DNA, the CDR3 is TGTGCCAGCAGTATGGACAGGGGGCGTACAGATACGCAGTATTTT.